The 18 T cell receptor beta chains below come from one sample, sequenced in a study of response to subunit inactivated influenza vaccine. TCRdb fed the RT-PCR reads into MiXCR, producing one record per CDR3 protein. Of about 190,000 distinct CDR3 sequences in the sample, 14% were seen once. The sequences come from CD8+ T cells sorted from PBMCs, collected less than 6 days after vaccination. The receptors were gathered from a man between 50 and 59 years old who received an inactivated influenza vaccine.

This clonotype has a count of ten or more. The chain recombines TRBV7-9 with TRBJ2-2; no clear D. The ends were cut back, 5 bases at V and 5 bases at J, with 9 bases in the middle. This CDR3 comprises 13 residues. CDR1 is SEHNR, CDR2 FQNEAQ, per germline (reference sequence). CDR3 sequence reads: CASSVRLTGELFF. The CDR3 DNA is TGTGCCAGCAGCGTAAGGTTAACCGGGGAGCTGTTTTTT.

The chain is built from TRBV20-1 and TRBJ2-7; TRBD2 matches at 8 bases. The germline CDR1 and CDR2 sequences are DFQATT and SNEGSKA (reference sequence). The length of the CDR3 is 16 residues. After removal of 6 bases from V and 5 bases from J, the junction contained 18 bases not matched to a gene. In DNA, the CDR3 is TGCAGTGCAACCAGGGATGTGGTAGCGGGATTGGACGAGCAGTACTTC. It codes for CSATRDVVAGLDEQYF.

This clonotype turned up a few times. The rearrangement joins TRBV15 to TRBJ1-1, with D maybe TRBD1 (5 bases). The germline CDR1 and CDR2 sequences are LNHNV and YYDKDF (reference sequence). There are 17 residues in the CDR3. With 3 bases removed from V and 0 bases from J, the gap between germline ends came to 17 bases. The CDR3 DNA sequence: TGTGCCACCAGCAGCGGGGATGTCGGGACGGTGAACACTGAAGCTTTCTTT. It specifies CATSSGDVGTVNTEAFF.

This clonotype was found a few times. The rearrangement joins TRBV6-1 to TRBJ1-1, with D uncertain. Germline V gene lookup returns CDR1 MNHNS and CDR2 SASEGT. V was cut by 7 bases and J by 5 bases, with 17 bases left in between. The CDR3 loop spans 14 amino acids. CDR3 sequence reads: CASNDYGGSTEAFF. CDR3 nucleotide sequence: TGTGCCAGCAACGATTATGGAGGGAGTACTGAAGCTTTCTTT.

In its sample, this clonotype was seen a few times. J is TRBJ1-2 and V is TRBV7-2, with D possibly matching TRBD1 (5 bases). The V and J ends lost 4 bases and 4 bases respectively, with 10 bases between them. Germline values: CDR1 SGHTA, CDR2 FQGNSA. This CDR3 has 13 residues. Here the CDR3 DNA reads TGTGCCAGCAGCTGGGACGTCTTCTATGGCTACACCTTC. Protein sequence: CASSWDVFYGYTF.

A few counts support this clonotype. J is TRBJ2-7 and V is TRBV20-1, with 8 nucleotides matching TRBD2. The CDR3 is 13 amino acids. V lost 3 bases to trimming and J lost 6 bases; unmatched junction nucleotides: 7. Germline V CDR1 and CDR2: DFQATT, SNEGSKA (reference sequence). DNA for the CDR3: TGCAGTGCTAGTGACGGGGGGGTATCCGAGCAGTACTTC. It encodes CSASDGGVSEQYF.

This clonotype was picked up a small number of times. This chain joins TRBV12-3 or TRBV12-4 and TRBJ2-7; no definite D call. Trimming took off 8 bases at V and 0 bases at J, with 8 bases between the two ends. This CDR3 has 12 amino acids. The CDR3 is CASGVSSYEQYF. The CDR3, as DNA: TGTGCCAGCGGGGTCTCCTCCTACGAGCAGTACTTC.

This clonotype was picked up a small number of times. CDR3 residues: CASSLTGMNTGELFF. Here the CDR3 DNA reads TGTGCCAGCTCACTTACCGGGATGAACACCGGGGAGCTGTTTTTT. The chain carries TRBV18 and TRBJ2-2, with a possible D match to TRBD2 (5 bases). Per germline, CDR1 KGHSH and CDR2 LQKENI. Trimming cost V 4 bases and J 1 base, with 10 bases left between them. The CDR3 is made up of 15 amino acids.

This clonotype has at least ten counts. The chain links TRBV12-3 or TRBV12-4 to TRBJ2-3; no reliable D call. The CDR3 totals 14 residues. The V end lost 2 bases, the J end lost 2 bases, and 8 bases lay between the germline ends. The CDR3 region is CASSLLSDTDTQYF. The CDR3 DNA reads as TGTGCCAGCAGTTTATTGTCAGACACAGATACGCAGTATTTT.

This clonotype was seen more than once but under ten times. The genes are TRBV5-1 and TRBJ2-1, with D possibly matching TRBD1 (6 bases). This CDR3 region has 14 residues. The ends were cut back, 4 bases at V and 4 bases at J, with 12 bases in the middle. Germline-derived CDR1 and CDR2 are SGHRS and YFSETQ. In DNA form, the CDR3 reads TGCGCCAGCAGCGGGTCAACAGGGTACAATGAGCAGTTCTTC. Protein: CASSGSTGYNEQFF. Full variable domain (missing parts from reference TRBV5-1 and TRBJ2-1): KAGVTQTPRYLIKTRGQQVTLSCSPISGHRSVSWYQQTPGQGLQFLFEYFSETQRNKGNFPGRFSGRQFSNSRSEMNVSTLELGDSALYLCASSGSTGYNEQFFGPGTRLTVL.

Details on this clonotype: One end of the junction does not line up with germline, which may come from a read error. The rearrangement joins TRBV12-3 or TRBV12-4 to TRBJ2-1; 7 positions match TRBD1. CDR3 length equals 15 residues. CDR3 DNA: TGTGCCAGCAGTTTGACAGGGTTAGGCTACAATGAGCAGATCTTC. Translated: CASSLTGLGYNEQIF.

The V and J genes are TRBV20-1 and TRBJ2-3; D remains ambiguous. Deletions cut 5 bases from V and 3 bases from J, with 15 bases between. Germline V gene data show CDR1 as DFQATT and CDR2 as SNEGSKA (reference sequence). This CDR3 has 14 amino acids. The CDR3 nucleotides are TGCAGTGCTCCCCGGTGGAGCGTAACAGATACGCAGTATTTT. This codes for CSAPRWSVTDTQYF.

A few counts support this clonotype. Mismatch with germline at one junction end may stem from a read error. In DNA form, the CDR3 reads TGTGCCAGCAGCAAAGATTACGAGCAGTACTTC. It encodes CASSKDYEQYF. The chain employs TRBV4-2 and TRBJ2-7; the D is unclear. Germline loops: CDR1 LGHNA, CDR2 YNFKEQ. CDR3 size: 11 residues.

A note on this clonotype: This may arise from a read error, as a much more abundant clone is one base away. The chain carries TRBV30 and TRBJ2-7, with 7 bases fitting TRBD1. There are 13 residues in the CDR3. The germline V gene has CDR1 GTSNPN and CDR2 SVGIG (reference sequence). CDR3 sequence: CAWSAGTDYEKYF. The CDR3 nucleotides are TGTGCCTGGAGTGCTGGGACAGACTACGAGAAGTACTTC.

This rearrangement joins TRBV4-1 to TRBJ2-7; D unclear. V lost 0 bases, J lost 4 bases, and 4 bases lay in between. The CDR3 is 12 amino acids. Germline-derived CDR1 and CDR2 are MGHRA and YSYEKL. CDR3 coding DNA: TGCGCCAGCAGCCAAGACGAGTACGAGCAGTACTTC. This codes for CASSQDEYEQYF.

This clonotype has only a few counts. This chain uses TRBV11-2 with TRBJ2-1, with a tentative D call TRBD1 (6 bases). The V end was cut by 0 bases, the J end by 8 bases, with 14 bases between. CDR3 length equals 15 residues. The germline gives CDR1 SGHAT, CDR2 FQNNGV. Here the CDR3 reads CASSLERLQGHEQFF. The CDR3 coding sequence is TGTGCCAGCAGCTTAGAGCGTCTCCAGGGGCATGAGCAGTTCTTC.

In this sample, this clonotype turned up many times. The genes are TRBV7-9 and TRBJ1-1; D is perhaps TRBD1 (6 bases). The germline V gene has CDR1 SEHNR and CDR2 FQNEAQ (reference sequence). The CDR3 consists of 13 residues. Between the trimmed V and J ends, which lost 4 bases and 1 base, there was a span of 7 bases. CDR3 nucleotide sequence: TGTGCCAGCAGCTCGGGACAGAACACTGAAGCTTTCTTT. Protein: CASSSGQNTEAFF.

This chain joins TRBV28 and TRBJ2-3; 13 bases match TRBD2. From germline, CDR1 is MDHEN and CDR2 SYDVKM. V lost 5 bases and J lost 4; bases outside the gene matches: 9. The CDR3 covers 17 residues. The CDR3: CASSPGLAGVGADTQYF. For the CDR3, the DNA is TGTGCCAGCAGTCCAGGACTAGCGGGAGTCGGAGCAGATACGCAGTATTTT.